This note documents a single TCR beta chain sequence. Time point defined: baseline pretreatment blood. Described treatment: 15 Gy SBRT to primary tumor, nephrectomy 4 weeks later. This renal cell carcinoma was of the clear cell type. This sample stems from a study of radiation and T cells in renal cell carcinoma. The trim removed 3 bases at V and 6 bases at J, leaving 8 bases unmatched. CDR3 size: 15 residues. Germline V gene data show CDR1 as MNHNS and CDR2 as SASEGT. Assay: immunoSEQ multiplex PCR; the TCRdb copy retains only in-frame clones and omits some. The repertoire holds tens of thousands of clones, with 60% to 85% as singletons.

The sample in question was blood, obtained from a patient whose treatment included radiotherapy and nephrectomy. The TCR comes from a man aged 60-69 years with renal cell carcinoma. V is TRBV6-1 and J is TRBJ1-5; TRBD1 matches at 7 bases. In DNA, the CDR3 is TGTGCCAGCAGTGACCAGGGGGGATGGAGTCAGCCCCAGCATTTT. Translated, it gives CASSDQGGWSQPQHF.